This TCR beta chain was profiled in a study of blood T cell repertoires in COVID-19. Germline CDR1 SGHVS, CDR2 FQNEAQ. This CDR3 has 14 amino acids. J gave up 10 bases and V 5 bases, and 11 bases lay outside the gene matches. As handled by the study authors: Amplified reference gene primers provided the basis for estimating nucleated cell counts. TCRdb keeps only in-frame clones here, not all; method: immunoSEQ multiplex PCR. The V and J calls and the clone size are those of that table, but D and trimming were determined from the DNA. The data contain 100,000 to 140,000 clones, roughly 90% of them singletons.

The sequence came from a middle-aged man with active or convalescent COVID-19. Sequenced material: peripheral blood. The chain combines TRBV7-8 with TRBJ2-1; 7 nucleotides match TRBD2. CDR3 nucleotide sequence: TGTGCCAGCAGCCCGGGGGGTCTTCTACACGAGCAGTTCTTC. Its translation: CASSPGGLLHEQFF.